This T cell receptor beta chain was captured by sequencing in a study of T cell repertoires in cytomegalovirus infection. In the study overall: HLA-B-restricted CMV epitopes that are well studied, plus recently identified HLA-C-restricted ones, were used by the study. CMV infection and matching HLA type were both indicated by public TCR beta signatures.

Trimming removed 4 bases from V and 0 bases from J, with 10 bases in between. Germline values: CDR1 SGHTA, CDR2 FQGNSA. This CDR3 has 14 amino acids. Findings and limits, study-wide: Within the response measured ex vivo, HLA-C-restricted CMV-specific TCR beta clonotypes were dominant. There were carriers of CMV plus the relevant HLA, and cumulative public TCR beta family frequency identified them.

MiXCR was run by TCRdb on the reads, yielding one entry per CDR3 protein. The sample carries approximately 65,000 distinct CDR3 sequences, 20% to 25% recorded once. This clonotype has ten or more counts. Its antigen is not known. The receptor comes from a human donor in good health (CMV status not recorded). Some clones in this sample may be carry-over from other donors' samples. The rearrangement uses TRBV7-2 and TRBJ2-7; D is perhaps TRBD1 or TRBD2 (5 bases each). Source: CD8+ T cells from cultured PBMCs, taken from culture after CMV antigen stimulation. The CDR3 coding sequence is TGTGCCAGCAGCTCGGGACGTGGCTCCTACGAGCAGTACGTC. This encodes CASSSGRGSYEQYV.